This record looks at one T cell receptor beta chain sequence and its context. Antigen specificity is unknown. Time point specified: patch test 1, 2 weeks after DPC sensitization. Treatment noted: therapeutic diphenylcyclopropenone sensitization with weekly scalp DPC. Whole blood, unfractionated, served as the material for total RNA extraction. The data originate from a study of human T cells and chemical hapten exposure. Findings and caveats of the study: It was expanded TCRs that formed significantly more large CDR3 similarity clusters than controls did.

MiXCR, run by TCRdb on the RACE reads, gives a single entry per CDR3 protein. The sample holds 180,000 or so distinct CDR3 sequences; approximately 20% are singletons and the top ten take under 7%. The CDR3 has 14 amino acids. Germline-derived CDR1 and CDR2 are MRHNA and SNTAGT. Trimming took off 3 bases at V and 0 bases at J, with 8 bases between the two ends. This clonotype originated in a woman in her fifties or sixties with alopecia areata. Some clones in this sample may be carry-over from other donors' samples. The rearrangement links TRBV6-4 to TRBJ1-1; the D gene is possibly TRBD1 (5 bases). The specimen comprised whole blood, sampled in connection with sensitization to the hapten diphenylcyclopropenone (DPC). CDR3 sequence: CASSEDSLNTEAFF. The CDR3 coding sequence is TGTGCCAGCAGTGAAGACAGCTTGAACACTGAAGCTTTCTTT.